The present T cell receptor beta chain was sequenced within a study of memory CD4+ T cells and cytomegalovirus serostatus. The sort gate was single viable CD3+CD4+CD8-CD45RO+ cells for memory CD4+ T cells. The data were produced by immunoSEQ multiplex PCR, yet TCRdb's version contains in-frame clones alone and is incomplete. The table has over 40,000 clones, approximately 81% seen once. The CDR3 loop spans 13 amino acids. V dropped 6 bases and J dropped 4; count of bases not matched to a gene: 1. Per the germline V gene, CDR1 is MNHNS and CDR2 is SASEGT. V usage is TRBV6-1 and J usage is TRBJ2-7, with TRBD2 identical over 12 bases. Sequences were obtained from memory CD4+ T cells from blood. The receptor's source is an adult in good health and CMV-seropositive. CDR3 sequence: CASSLAGGYEQYF. In DNA form, the CDR3 reads TGTGCCAGCAGCCTAGCGGGGGGGTACGAGCAGTACTTC.